Listed here are 19 T cell receptor beta chains from one sample, sequenced in a study of T cells expressing NK-cell markers. With the 5' RACE reads reprocessed, TCRdb shows one record per CDR3 protein and no DNA. The sample has some 600,000 distinct CDR3 sequences; the top ten hold approximately 4%. Material for sequencing was blood T cells: a sorted CD56 or NKG2C T cell subset, CD4+ or CD8+ T cells, or bulk PBMC T cells (not recorded which). These receptors were collected from a man aged 18 to 35 in good health.

The chain has TRBV7-3 and TRBJ2-3. In germline, CDR1 is SGHTA, CDR2 FQGTGA. The CDR3 sequence is 14 residues long. The CDR3 sequence: CASSPHSGTDTQYF.

This chain connects TRBV12-3 or TRBV12-4 to TRBJ2-1; lacking DNA, the TRBD2 call made by TCRdb goes unchecked. The CDR3 has 21 residues. CDR3 amino acids: CASTLSRRGLLLAGGGNEQFF.

The J gene is TRBJ2-7, the V gene TRBV9; there is no DNA to check the TCRdb D call of TRBD2. Germline CDR1 and CDR2: SGDLS and YYNGEE. This CDR3 spans 17 amino acids. The CDR3 reads CASSALTGTHSSYEQYF.

The genes are TRBV27 and TRBJ2-3; TCRdb calls TRBD2, which cannot be checked without DNA. Germline values: CDR1 MNHEY, CDR2 SMNVEV (reference sequence). The CDR3 runs to 17 residues. The CDR3: CASSQEPGLAVTDTQYF.

The rearrangement uses TRBV6-5 and TRBJ2-1; the D gene TCRdb calls, TRBD2, cannot be checked with no DNA. This CDR3 is built from 16 residues. CDR1 and CDR2 from the germline V gene are MNHEY and SVGAGI. The CDR3 region is CASSYSWRESYNEQFF.

The chain links TRBV5-5 to TRBJ2-7; TCRdb lists TRBD1, though no DNA is available to test this call. CDR3 size: 12 residues. Germline loops: CDR1 SGHKS, CDR2 YYEKEE (reference sequence). Here the CDR3 reads CASSDGRGGQYF.

This chain uses TRBV6-5 with TRBJ2-3. The CDR3 is 13 amino acids. Germline CDR1 reads MNHEY; CDR2 reads SVGAGI. CDR3: CASSYSMANTQYF.

This chain links TRBV10-3 with TRBJ2-5; there is no DNA to check the TCRdb D call of TRBD2. The CDR3 contains 14 residues. Germline V lookup: CDR1 ENHRY, CDR2 SYGVKD. CDR3 sequence: CAISGTSGWETQYF.

V gene TRBV2 combines with J gene TRBJ2-1; TCRdb indicates TRBD1, and absent DNA this call remains unverified. From germline, CDR1 is SNHLY and CDR2 FYNNEI. The CDR3 is 15 residues long. The CDR3 spells CASSARQGFNNEQFF.

The chain joins TRBV19 to TRBJ2-4. This CDR3 comprises 11 residues. The germline CDR1 and CDR2 sequences are LNHDA and SQIVND (reference sequence). The CDR3 spells CASSNENIQYF. The complete variable domain, with remaining parts taken from reference TRBV19 and TRBJ2-4, reads DGGITQSPKYLFRKEGQNVTLSCEQNLNHDAMYWYRQDPGQGLRLIYYSQIVNDFQKGDIAEGYSVSREKKESFPLTVTSAQKNPTAFYLCASSNENIQYFGAGTRLSVL.

J is TRBJ2-3 and V is TRBV3-1. CDR1 and CDR2 from the germline V gene are LGHDT and YNNKEL (reference sequence). CDR3 size: 15 residues. The CDR3 loop reads CASSQDSLNTDTQYF.

V is TRBV4-1 and J is TRBJ2-7; TCRdb indicates TRBD1, and absent DNA this call remains unverified. The V gene's germline CDR1 is MGHRA and CDR2 YSYEKL. This CDR3 is 16 amino acids long. The chain's CDR3 is CASSQETGHPPYEQYF.

The chain couples TRBV6-2 or TRBV6-3 to TRBJ2-5; the TCRdb D gene call, TRBD1, has no DNA to confirm it. The length of the CDR3 is 14 residues. Looked up from germline, CDR1 is MNHEY and CDR2 is SVGEGT. CDR3 amino acids: CASGVSRVRETQYF.

The chain recombines TRBV28 with TRBJ2-1; TCRdb's D call of TRBD1 is untestable without DNA. The V gene's germline CDR1 is MDHEN and CDR2 SYDVKM. This CDR3 spans 16 amino acids. The CDR3 protein is CASSPALGASYNEQFF.

The genes are TRBV4-1 and TRBJ1-1; TCRdb selects TRBD1, and the lack of DNA leaves this call unchecked. This CDR3 has 18 residues. Germline CDR1 is MGHRA and CDR2 is YSYEKL. The CDR3 loop reads CASRETGTSAKEGTEAFF.

The rearrangement uses TRBV20-1 and TRBJ2-3; TCRdb's D call of TRBD1 is untestable without DNA. The germline CDR1 and CDR2 sequences are DFQATT and SNEGSKA (reference sequence). The CDR3 runs 12 residues. The CDR3 here is CSAPPFTDTQYF.

The chain has TRBV11-1 and TRBJ1-6; TCRdb lists TRBD1, though no DNA is available to test this call. Germline CDR1 and CDR2: SGHAT and FQDESV (reference sequence). The CDR3 spans 21 residues. The CDR3 protein is CASSDGTARPGFNTANSPLHF.

V is TRBV6-5 and J is TRBJ2-3; the D call from TCRdb, TRBD2, cannot be confirmed without DNA. CDR1 is MNHEY and CDR2 is SVGAGI in the germline V gene. The CDR3 consists of 14 residues. The CDR3 sequence is CASMFSGKVDTQYF.

V gene TRBV15 combines with J gene TRBJ2-1; the TRBD2 assignment by TCRdb is unverifiable without DNA. CDR1 is LNHNV and CDR2 is YYDKDF in the germline V gene (reference sequence). The CDR3 is 15 amino acids. The CDR3 here is CATSALAGVDNEQFF.